Described below is a single T cell receptor (beta chain) sequence and its context. This clone appeared a single time. There is no known antigen for this receptor. Within one base of it there is no much larger clone, and no base qualities were kept. The same DNA, extracted from blood mononuclear cells, served for both TCR sequencing and STAT3 sequencing. The data derive from a study of STAT3 mutations in large granular lymphocyte leukemia (dated by TCRdb to the late 2010s). With regard to the full study: About half of the T-LGLL patients who underwent longitudinal sequencing carried canonical activating STAT3 mutations. Over half of the T-LGLL patients were given one or more immunosuppressive therapy regimens, and 40% of those treated had a hematologic response. To reconstruct clonal hierarchy and dynamics, serial deep sequencing of TCRbeta CDR3 and STAT3 was performed in patients with T-cell large granular lymphocyte leukemia. Each patient was sequenced at an average of approximately 4 time points, ranging from 2 to 8 samplings. From an initial cohort of 200 to 250 LGL patients, 15 to 20 representative T-LGLL cases were chosen for longitudinal sequencing of TCRbeta and STAT3. As controls, the study also included longitudinal sequencing of a couple of patients with natural killer LGL leukemia.

The CDR3 runs 11 amino acids, cysteine and phenylalanine included. Only the CDR3 region is kept as DNA, spanning 33 bases read in frame from base 1. Reading the germline V gene (reference sequence) gives CDR1 LNHDA and CDR2 SQIVND. Trimming at the junction amounts to 8 bases on V and 4 bases on J, and the germline ends lie 5 bases apart. Study-level results and caveats: Because codominant clonotypes persisted in some patients, a small but highly pathogenic clone may have been missed. TCR clonotype switching after therapy was seen in about 35% of the 18 patients, with all newly emerging clones being STAT3 wild type. Variable intervals between samplings and differing treatment regimens complicated linking therapy response to changes in TCR clonal burden. The burden of the dominant TCR clone was higher than the STAT3 mutant burden in several patients, which suggests that the STAT3 mutation arose secondarily inside a clone that had already expanded. Because no samples were available when a clone first appeared, clonal expansion had to be inferred from samplings taken at other points. All T-LGLL patients had at least one immunodominant TCRbeta clonotype, and roughly half had multiple immunodominant subclonotypes.

TCRbeta libraries were sequenced on an Illumina MiSeq, averaging about 40,773 productive templates per sample. Multiplex PCR amplification was used to generate TCRbeta CDR3 libraries with the immunoSEQ assay. On the authors' methods: Repertoire diversity was calculated as previously defined, with values near 0 taken to indicate extremely monoclonal samples. TCRdb's version of the immuneACCESS table is confined to in-frame rearrangements and falls short of the full clone set. An unresolved V gene accounts for under half of the shortfall where checked; the remainder is of unknown origin. That table gives V, J and clone size, and the DNA gave D and trimming. Here the sample has about 42,000 clones; about 81% occur a single time. The ten largest clones take up around 0.44% of the sample.

The clonotype originates from a human donor with T large granular lymphocyte leukemia. Some clones in this sample may be carry-over from other donors' samples. Sequenced: PBMCs. The sequence is built from TRBV19 and TRBJ2-2, with no confidently assigned D gene. The sequenced DNA is TGTGCCAGTGACCGCACCGGGGAGCTGTTTTTT. It encodes CASDRTGELFF.